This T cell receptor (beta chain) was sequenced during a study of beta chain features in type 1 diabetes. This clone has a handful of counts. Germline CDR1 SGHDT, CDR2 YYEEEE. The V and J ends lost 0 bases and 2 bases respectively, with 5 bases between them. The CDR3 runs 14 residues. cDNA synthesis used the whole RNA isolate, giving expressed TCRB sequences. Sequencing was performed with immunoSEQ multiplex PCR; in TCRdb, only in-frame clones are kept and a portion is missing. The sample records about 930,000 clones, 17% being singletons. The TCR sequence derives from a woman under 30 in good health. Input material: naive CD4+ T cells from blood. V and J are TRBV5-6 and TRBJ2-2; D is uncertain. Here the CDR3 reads CASSLGLNTGELFF. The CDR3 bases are TGTGCCAGCAGCTTGGGACTTAACACCGGGGAGCTGTTTTTT.